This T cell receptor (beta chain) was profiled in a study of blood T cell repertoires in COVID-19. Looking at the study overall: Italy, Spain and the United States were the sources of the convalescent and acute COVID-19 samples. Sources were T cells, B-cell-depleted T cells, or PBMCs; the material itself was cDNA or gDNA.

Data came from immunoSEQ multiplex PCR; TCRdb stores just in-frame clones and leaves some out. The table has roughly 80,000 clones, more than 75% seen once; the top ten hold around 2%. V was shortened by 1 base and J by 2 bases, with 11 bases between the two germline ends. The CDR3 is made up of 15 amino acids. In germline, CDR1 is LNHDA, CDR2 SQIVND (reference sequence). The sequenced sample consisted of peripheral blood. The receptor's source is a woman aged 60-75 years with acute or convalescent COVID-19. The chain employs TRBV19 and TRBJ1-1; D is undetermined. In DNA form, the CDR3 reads TGTGCCAGTAGTATAGGGGCAGTGCCTAACACTGAAGCTTTCTTT. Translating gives CASSIGAVPNTEAFF. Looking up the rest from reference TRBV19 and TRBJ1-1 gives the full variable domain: DGGITQSPKYLFRKEGQNVTLSCEQNLNHDAMYWYRQDPGQGLRLIYYSQIVNDFQKGDIAEGYSVSREKKESFPLTVTSAQKNPTAFYLCASSIGAVPNTEAFFGQGTRLTVV.